This T cell receptor beta chain stems from a study of T cell repertoires in aging, cancer and after chemotherapy (dated by TCRdb to about 2019). At the level of the whole study: The donors fell into six age groups ranging from 30 or younger to 70 or older, and each group had at least three individuals. Healthy donor control TCR repertoires were recorded over several months to years and showed clear clonal overlap across re-sampling. The complete dataset included around 9 million TCR reads. To look at immunoaging and at how T cells reconstitute after chemotherapy, the study profiled TCR beta repertoires in peripheral blood from both healthy donors and cancer patients. Alongside fewer than 100 healthy donors serving as a reference group, the cohort included some 210 cancer patients, of whom some 91 had hematological cancers and about 130 had solid cancers. The study at large found these results: In healthy donors, the decline in TCR diversity with age was mainly explained by loss of richness, whereas in cancer patients loss of evenness was also found to contribute. According to the authors, the repertoire data do not permit conclusions about immunological memory after chemotherapy. Compared with age-matched healthy donors, untreated patients with hematological or solid cancers had significantly lower TCR diversity and higher clonality in blood. In both cancer cohorts, the median generation probability rose over the chemotherapy interval, which suggests that the repertoire was reconstituted through rebound thymic output.

This clonotype was counted only a few times. What this receptor recognizes is not known. Base qualities are missing; no much larger clone stands one base away. Using a mixed TRB-A/B primer pool, multiplex touch-down PCR amplified rearranged TRB sequences covering the V, D and J segments. Illumina adapters and sample indices were added to the amplicons in two consecutive PCR reactions performed with Phusion HS II polymerase. The amplicons were purified from gel with the NucleoSpin Gel and PCR Clean-up kit and then assessed with Qubit and an Agilent 2100 Bioanalyzer. The libraries were sequenced on an Illumina MiSeq with 600-cycle, single-indexed, paired-end runs. The authors processed their data as follows. Processing of the TRB sequences was carried out with MiXCR versions 2.12 and 3.0.5. Each unique CDR3 nucleotide sequence counted as one clone, and only productive sequences with at least two reads were retained. Shannon diversity, evenness, clonality (one minus evenness), and alpha-parameterized diversity profiles from alpha 0 to 5 were included as repertoire metrics. The IGoR algorithm was used to calculate generation probabilities for clones in the paired samples taken before and after chemotherapy. Through fastp at Q25 and MiXCR, TCRdb rebuilt clones from the public reads, retaining in-frame beta chains. One record per CDR3 amino acid sequence lists the most common genes and DNA. TCRdb's processing, not the study's, gives the V and J calls here. The sample table records 9,300 or so distinct CDR3 sequences; 39% of these occur just once. The ten top clones hold around 3.4% of the sample.

Measured from the cysteine to the phenylalanine, the CDR3 is 16 residues long. This entry keeps only the CDR3 DNA: 48 bases, framed from base 1. V loses 0 bases of germline sequence and J loses 1 base, and the interval between the two ends is 10 bases. Based on the germline V gene (reference sequence), the CDR1 and CDR2 sequences are GTSNPN and SVGIG. Instead of sorted cells or RNA, genomic DNA extracted from peripheral blood served as the source for amplifying TCR beta rearrangements. The source of this sequence is a human donor in good health. The sample taken for sequencing was blood. The chain is assembled from TRBV30 and TRBJ1-6, with the D gene not confidently named. The CDR3 protein is CAWSVTGVSYNSPLHF. The DNA reads TGTGCCTGGAGTGTAACCGGGGTGTCCTATAATTCACCCCTCCACTTT.